Reported below is one TCR beta chain. The entry originates in a study of OX40 agonist ivuxolimab in advanced cancers. With V trimmed by 4 bases and J by 3 bases, 11 bases remained unmatched. The germline V gene encodes CDR1 MNHNS and CDR2 SASEGT. The CDR3 has 17 residues. Profiled with immunoSEQ multiplex PCR; TCRdb holds only in-frame clones, not every one. The sample comprises roughly 63,000 clones, 80% to 90% of which are singletons, and approximately 12% rests with the top ten. The sample in question was CD4+ or CD8+ T cells sorted from blood, obtained in a trial of the OX40 agonist ivuxolimab. J is TRBJ1-4 and V is TRBV6-1; 7 bases are a match to TRBD1. This receptor was obtained from an adult with an advanced solid tumor such as melanoma, head and neck, liver or kidney cancer. CDR3 in amino acids: CASSVRGQIYPNEKLFF. The CDR3 bases are TGTGCCAGCAGTGTAAGGGGACAGATATATCCTAATGAAAAACTGTTTTTT.